This TCR beta chain emerged from a study of blood T cell repertoires in COVID-19. TCRdb's table, derived via immunoSEQ multiplex PCR, lists solely in-frame clones and lacks some. The data hold roughly 340,000 clones, with 89% observed a single time. This CDR3 region has 14 residues. V lost 6 bases, J lost 5 bases, and 16 bases lay in between. The germline V gene has CDR1 SGHTA and CDR2 FQGNSA. This chain uses TRBV7-2 with TRBJ2-5, with a tentative D call TRBD2 (6 bases). This TCR derives from a woman aged 30 to 39 with COVID-19, enrolled during active disease. Sequencing was carried out using peripheral blood. As DNA, the CDR3 is TGTGCCAGCAGGCGGGACCAACTCGTGGAGACCCAGTACTTC. It codes for CASRRDQLVETQYF. Drawing the rest from reference TRBV7-2 and TRBJ2-5, the complete variable domain is GAGVSQSPSNKVTEKGKDVELRCDPISGHTALYWYRQSLGQGLEFLIYFQGNSAPDKSGLPSDRFSAERTGGSVSTLTIQRTQQEDSAVYLCASRRDQLVETQYFGPGTRLLVL.